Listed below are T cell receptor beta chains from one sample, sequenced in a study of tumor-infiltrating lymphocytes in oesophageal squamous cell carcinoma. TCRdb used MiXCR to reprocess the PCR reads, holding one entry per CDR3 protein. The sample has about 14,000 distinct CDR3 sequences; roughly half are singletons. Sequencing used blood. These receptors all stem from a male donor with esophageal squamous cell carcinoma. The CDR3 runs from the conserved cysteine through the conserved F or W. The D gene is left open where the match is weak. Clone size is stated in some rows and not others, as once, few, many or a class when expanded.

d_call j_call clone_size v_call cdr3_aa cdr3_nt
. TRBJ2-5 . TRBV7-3 CASSLQGDETQYF TGTGCCAGCAGCTTACAGGGCGATGAGACCCAGTACTTC
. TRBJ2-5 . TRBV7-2 CASSLGGLETQYF TGTGCCAGCAGCTTAGGAGGGTTGGAGACCCAGTACTTC
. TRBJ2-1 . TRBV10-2 CATIAPGDEQFF TGCGCCACTATAGCACCGGGGGATGAGCAGTTCTTC
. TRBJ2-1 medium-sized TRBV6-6 CASSYKLAGEQFF TGTGCCAGCAGTTACAAACTAGCTGGTGAGCAGTTCTTC
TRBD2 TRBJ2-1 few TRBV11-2 CASSSRLAGAYNEQFF TGTGCCAGCAGCTCCCGTCTAGCGGGAGCTTACAATGAGCAGTTCTTC
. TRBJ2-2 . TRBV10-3 CAISELQGGTGELFF TGTGCCATCAGTGAGTTGCAGGGTGGGACCGGGGAGCTGTTTTTT
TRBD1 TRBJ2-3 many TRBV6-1 CASSRGTGGRDTQYF TGTGCCAGCAGCCGCGGGACAGGGGGCCGGGATACGCAGTATTTT
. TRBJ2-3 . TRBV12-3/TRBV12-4 CASSLRRTGTDTQYF TGTGCCAGCAGTTTACGCCGAACGGGCACAGATACGCAGTATTTT
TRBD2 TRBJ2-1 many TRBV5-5 CASAGRLAAYNEQFF TGTGCCAGCGCCGGAAGACTAGCTGCCTACAATGAGCAGTTCTTC
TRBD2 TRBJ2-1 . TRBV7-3 CASSPVGGRQYNEQFF TGTGCCAGCAGCCCCGTAGGCGGGAGGCAGTACAATGAGCAGTTCTTC
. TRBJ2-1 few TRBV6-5 CASSYPGRSYNEQFF TGTGCCAGCAGTTACCCGGGACGCTCCTACAATGAGCAGTTCTTC
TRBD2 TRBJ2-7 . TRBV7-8 CASSALGLASRSEQYF TGTGCCAGCAGCGCCCTGGGACTAGCGAGTAGATCCGAGCAGTACTTC
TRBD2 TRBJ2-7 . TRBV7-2 CASSLETSGGAYEQYF TGTGCCAGCAGCTTAGAGACTAGCGGGGGGGCCTACGAGCAGTACTTC
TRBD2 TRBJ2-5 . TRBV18 CASSSLAGANQETQYF TGTGCCAGCTCTTCCCTAGCGGGGGCTAACCAAGAGACCCAGTACTTC
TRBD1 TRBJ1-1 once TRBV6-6 CASSKTGGSWDTEAFF TGTGCCAGCAGTAAGACAGGGGGATCGTGGGACACTGAAGCTTTCTTT
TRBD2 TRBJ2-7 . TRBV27 CASISRGAGGLYNEQYF TGTGCCAGCATTTCTCGGGGAGCGGGAGGTCTCTACAATGAGCAGTACTTC
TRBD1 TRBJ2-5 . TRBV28 CASSSGQLKETQYF TGTGCCAGCAGTTCGGGACAGTTGAAAGAGACCCAGTACTTC
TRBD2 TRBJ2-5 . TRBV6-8 CASSYALGLAGKETQYF TGTGCCAGCAGTTACGCCCTAGGCCTAGCGGGTAAAGAGACCCAGTACTTC
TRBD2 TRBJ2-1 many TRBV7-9 CVTRRASGRGGNEQFF TGTGTTACGCGACGGGCTAGCGGGAGAGGGGGGAATGAGCAGTTCTTC
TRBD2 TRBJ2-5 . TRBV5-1 CASTDRAGGTETQYF TGCGCCAGCACGGATCGAGCGGGAGGAACGGAGACCCAGTACTTC
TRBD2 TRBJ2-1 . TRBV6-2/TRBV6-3 CASSESSSGGYNEQFF TGTGCCAGCAGTGAATCCTCCAGCGGGGGTTACAATGAGCAGTTCTTC
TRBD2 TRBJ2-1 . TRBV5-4 CASSFLLAGGRGEQFF TGTGCCAGCAGCTTCCTACTAGCGGGAGGTAGGGGTGAGCAGTTCTTC
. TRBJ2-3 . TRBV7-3 CASSLMGPGSTDTQYF TGTGCCAGCAGCTTAATGGGTCCGGGCAGCACAGATACGCAGTATTTT
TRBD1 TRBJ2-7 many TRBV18 CASSPGQSSYEQYF TGTGCCAGCTCACCGGGACAGAGCTCCTACGAGCAGTACTTC
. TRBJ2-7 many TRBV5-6 CASSLGTRSYEQYF TGTGCCAGCAGCTTGGGAACTAGATCCTACGAGCAGTACTTC
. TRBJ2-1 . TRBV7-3 CASSLGGWGEQFF TGTGCCAGCAGCTTAGGGGGGTGGGGTGAGCAGTTCTTC
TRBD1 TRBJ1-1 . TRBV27 CASAQGARTEAFF TGTGCCAGTGCACAGGGGGCGCGGACTGAAGCTTTCTTT
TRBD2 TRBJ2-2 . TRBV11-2 CASSFGLAGTGELFF TGTGCCAGCAGCTTCGGACTAGCGGGTACCGGGGAGCTGTTTTTT
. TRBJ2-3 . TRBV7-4 CASSPTVIDSTDTQYF TGTGCCAGCAGCCCCACCGTGATAGATAGCACAGATACGCAGTATTTT